This T cell receptor beta chain was recorded in a study of CD8+ T cells in alopecia areata. Study-wide context: For the treated group, dosing was oral tofacitinib at 5 to 10 mg twice daily. Study-level results: When scalp samples are sequenced, resident alphabeta T cells of normal skin are also captured.

PBMCs yielded sorted CD4+ and CD8+ T cells. Extracted from the samples, RNA was reverse transcribed into cDNA to serve as the sequencing template. The assay was immunoSEQ multiplex PCR, and TCRdb's table has in-frame clones only and misses some. The sample includes about 150,000 clones, around 50% of them seen just once. As to this clone: Its antigen is not identified.

Germline V lookup: CDR1 MNHNS, CDR2 SASEGT. The CDR3 has 11 amino acids. V gave up 2 bases and J gave up 11 bases, with 9 bases separating them. The chain has TRBV6-1 and TRBJ1-2; D unresolved. This clonotype was sampled from a human donor with alopecia areata. This specimen was CD8+ T cells sorted from blood, taken at week 0. The CDR3 loop reads CASSELGVYTF. The CDR3 bases are TGTGCCAGCAGTGAACTCGGGGTTTACACCTTC.